The clone carrying this T cell receptor (beta chain) was found many times. The data were taken from a study of T cell repertoires in cytomegalovirus infection. One entry per CDR3 protein results from TCRdb running MiXCR on the reads. Of 490,000 or so distinct CDR3 sequences in the sample, about 11% were seen once. Trimming at V came to 3 bases and at J to 7 bases, leaving 25 bases not matched to a gene. CDR1 and CDR2 (germline): SGHVS, FQNEAQ. CDR3 size: 21 residues. The sequencing input was PBMCs. V gene TRBV7-8 combines with J gene TRBJ2-1, with TRBD2 identical over 9 bases. This receptor was obtained from a human donor in good health (CMV status not recorded). Some clones in this sample may be carry-over from other donors' samples. CDR3 sequence: CASSLLRRGAPSGVSLNEQFF. As DNA, the CDR3 is TGTGCCAGCAGCTTGCTTCGGCGGGGGGCGCCTAGCGGGGTTTCTCTGAATGAGCAGTTCTTC.